The sequence of this T cell receptor (beta chain) was determined in a study of shared clonotypes between healthy human individuals. Study information: Donors consisted of two women and a few men between 18 and 49.

Clones were sequenced by immunoSEQ multiplex PCR, and TCRdb holds only the in-frame ones, with some missing. This sample yields 2 million to 2.5 million clones, of which 85% to 95% are seen a single time; 0.13% belongs to the top ten. Subsets obtained from CD4+ cells comprised CD45RA+ naive and CD45RA-negative memory cells. Study observations and caveats: The genetic and exposure-history diversity represented was limited by few donors.

Concerning this clone itself: Its target is unknown.

Sequenced input: naive CD4+ T cells sorted from blood. Stated subset: CD45RA+ positively selected. This sequence originates from a young man in good health.

CDR3 DNA sequence: TGTGCTAGTGGCCAGACTAGCACAGATACGCAGTATTTT. Translation: CASGQTSTDTQYF. J is TRBJ2-3 and V is TRBV12-5; D not certain. This CDR3 comprises 13 residues. V lost 6 bases and J 0 bases, leaving 7 bases between the germline ends. Germline-derived CDR1 and CDR2 are LGHNT and FRNRAP. Full variable domain (rest looked up from reference TRBV12-5 and TRBJ2-3): DARVTQTPRHKVTEMGQEVTMRCQPILGHNTVFWYRQTMMQGLELLAYFRNRAPLDDSGMPKDRFSAEMPDATLATLKIQPSEPRDSAVYFCASGQTSTDTQYFGPGTRLTVL.